Shown below are 13 T cell receptor beta chains from a single sample sequenced in a study of OX40 agonist ivuxolimab in advanced cancers. Assay: immunoSEQ multiplex PCR; the TCRdb copy retains only in-frame clones and omits some. The profile shows roughly 48,000 clones, 84% of them singletons. Sample: CD4+ or CD8+ T cells sorted from blood, taken in a trial of the OX40 agonist ivuxolimab. These receptors originate from an adult with an advanced solid tumor such as melanoma, head and neck, liver or kidney cancer.

J is TRBJ2-1 and V is TRBV27; 10 bases line up with TRBD1. This CDR3 contains 14 residues. Germline CDR1 and CDR2: MNHEY and SMNVEV (reference sequence). J gave up 10 bases and V 3 bases, and 6 bases lay outside the gene matches. The CDR3 nucleotides are TGTGCCAGCAGTTTCGGGACAGGGGTGCGGGAGCAGTTCTTC. Translating it yields CASSFGTGVREQFF.

The chain carries TRBV19 and TRBJ2-1, with D maybe TRBD1 (5 bases). V was cut by 9 bases and J by 4 bases, with 16 bases left in between. The CDR3 length is 14 residues. Looked up from germline, CDR1 is LNHDA and CDR2 is SQIVND (reference sequence). In DNA form, the CDR3 reads TGTGCCAGCGCTTCAGGGCTTCGATACAATGAGCAGTTCTTC. Translation gives CASASGLRYNEQFF.

The chain links TRBV7-9 to TRBJ1-1, with D unclear. V was shortened by 1 base and J by 0 bases, with 6 bases between the two germline ends. CDR3 length: 14 amino acids. Germline loops: CDR1 SEHNR, CDR2 FQNEAQ (reference sequence). The CDR3 reads CASSLGGLNTEAFF. In DNA form, the CDR3 reads TGTGCCAGCAGCTTAGGAGGGCTGAACACTGAAGCTTTCTTT.

This chain connects TRBV10-1 to TRBJ1-2, with 7 nucleotides matching TRBD1. The CDR3 length is 13 residues. V lost 10 bases, J lost 1 base, and 6 bases stayed unmatched. Germline CDR1 WNHNN, CDR2 SYGVQD (reference sequence). CDR3 DNA: TGCGCCAACCTACAGGGGTTTAACTATGGCTACACCTTC. Amino acids: CANLQGFNYGYTF.

This chain uses TRBV7-9 with TRBJ2-5, with D perhaps matching TRBD2 (5 bases). CDR1 is SEHNR and CDR2 is FQNEAQ in the germline V gene (reference sequence). The length of the CDR3 is 16 residues. V was cut by 1 base and J by 11 bases, with 23 bases left in between. Written as DNA, the CDR3 is TGTGCCAGCAGCTTAGAAGGTTGGGAGAGCGCGAGGGAGCAGTACTTC. It yields the protein CASSLEGWESAREQYF.

This clone has only one observation. The J gene is TRBJ1-4, the V gene TRBV27; D is undetermined. The CDR3 loop spans 14 amino acids. Germline V gene data show CDR1 as MNHEY and CDR2 as SMNVEV (reference sequence). Trimming left V 4 bases short and J 4 bases short, with 10 bases between. CDR3 loop: CASSYGGDNEKLFF. CDR3 coding DNA: TGTGCCAGCAGTTATGGCGGAGATAATGAAAAACTGTTTTTT.

The gene calls are TRBV6-4 and TRBJ2-2; 8 positions agree with TRBD2. V lost 6 bases, J lost 1 base, and 4 bases stayed unmatched. CDR1 and CDR2 (germline): MRHNA, SNTAGT. The CDR3 runs to 15 residues. CDR3 in amino acids: CASRRTSQNTGELFF. Written as DNA, the CDR3 is TGTGCCAGCAGACGGACTAGCCAGAACACCGGGGAGCTGTTTTTT.

This clone was seen only once. V usage is TRBV7-2 and J usage is TRBJ2-1, with D unresolved. From germline, CDR1 is SGHTA and CDR2 FQGNSA. This CDR3 is 16 amino acids long. Trimming removed 0 bases from V and 1 base from J, with 10 bases in between. For the CDR3, the DNA is TGTGCCAGCAGCTTAGCCGTGGGAACTTCCTACAATGAGCAGTTCTTC. It codes for CASSLAVGTSYNEQFF.

This clone is medium-sized by share. The chain couples TRBV5-6 to TRBJ1-2; 8 nucleotides agree with TRBD1. In germline, CDR1 is SGHDT, CDR2 YYEEEE. V shed 0 bases, J shed 2 bases, and the junction held 3 bases outside the gene matches. The CDR3 contains 15 residues. CDR3 nucleotide sequence: TGTGCCAGCAGCTTGGGACAGGGGAACAACTATGGCTACACCTTC. This codes for CASSLGQGNNYGYTF.

V and J are TRBV6-5 and TRBJ2-3; possible D gene TRBD1, 5 bases. The V gene's germline CDR1 is MNHEY and CDR2 SVGAGI. CDR3 size: 14 residues. Trimming stripped 5 bases from V and 0 bases from J, with 9 bases between. The CDR3 DNA reads as TGTGCCAGCAGTCAGGGTTGGAGCACAGATACGCAGTATTTT. Residues: CASSQGWSTDTQYF.

The chain is built from TRBV2 and TRBJ2-5; TRBD2 might be the D (5 bases). CDR1 and CDR2 from the germline V gene are SNHLY and FYNNEI. This CDR3 comprises 14 residues. The V gene lost 2 bases and the J gene lost 4 bases, with 11 bases spanning the gap. CDR3 loop: CASSELGGGETQYF. The CDR3 coding sequence is TGTGCCAGCAGTGAATTGGGCGGAGGAGAGACCCAGTACTTC. Variable domain in full (rest from reference TRBV2 and TRBJ2-5): EPEVTQTPSHQVTQMGQEVILRCVPISNHLYFYWYRQILGQKVEFLVSFYNNEISEKSEIFDDQFSVERPDGSNFTLKIRSTKLEDSAMYFCASSELGGGETQYFGPGTRLLVL.

J is TRBJ1-1 and V is TRBV23-1; TRBD1 might be the D (5 bases). TRBV23-1 is an ORF, and what it does is uncertain. The CDR3 length is 18 residues. Trimming stripped 6 bases from V and 0 bases from J, with 23 bases between. This CDR3 is CASRQSVGQGRMNTEAFF. CDR3 nucleotide sequence: TGCGCCAGCAGACAGTCTGTAGGGCAGGGCCGGATGAACACTGAAGCTTTCTTT.

CDR3 sequence: CSARLTGNTEAFF. The CDR3 coding sequence is TGCAGCGCTCGACTCACAGGGAACACTGAAGCTTTCTTT. This chain connects TRBV29-1 to TRBJ1-1; D possibly corresponds to TRBD1 (5 bases). Trimming removed 7 bases at V and 1 base at J, with 13 bases between. Germline V gives CDR1 SQVTM, CDR2 ANQGSEA. CDR3 length: 13 residues.